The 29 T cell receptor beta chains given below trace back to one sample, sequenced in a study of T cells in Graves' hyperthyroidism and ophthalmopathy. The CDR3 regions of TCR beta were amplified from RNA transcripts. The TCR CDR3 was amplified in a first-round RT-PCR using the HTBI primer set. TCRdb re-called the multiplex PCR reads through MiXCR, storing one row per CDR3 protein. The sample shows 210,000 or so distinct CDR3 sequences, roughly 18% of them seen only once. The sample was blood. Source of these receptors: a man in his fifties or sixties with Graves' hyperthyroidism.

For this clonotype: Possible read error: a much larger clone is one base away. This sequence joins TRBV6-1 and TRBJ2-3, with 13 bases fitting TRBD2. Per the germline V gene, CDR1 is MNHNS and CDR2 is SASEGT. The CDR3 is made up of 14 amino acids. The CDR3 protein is CATPGLAGSDTQCF. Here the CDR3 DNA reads TGTGCCACCCCGGGACTAGCGGGATCAGATACGCAGTGTTTT.

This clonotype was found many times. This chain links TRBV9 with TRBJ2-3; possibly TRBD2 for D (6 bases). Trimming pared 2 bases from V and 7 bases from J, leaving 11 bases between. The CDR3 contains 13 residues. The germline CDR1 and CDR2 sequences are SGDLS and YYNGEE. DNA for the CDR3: TGTGCCAGCAGCGTGGGGGACTTCCATACGCAGTATTTT. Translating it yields CASSVGDFHTQYF.

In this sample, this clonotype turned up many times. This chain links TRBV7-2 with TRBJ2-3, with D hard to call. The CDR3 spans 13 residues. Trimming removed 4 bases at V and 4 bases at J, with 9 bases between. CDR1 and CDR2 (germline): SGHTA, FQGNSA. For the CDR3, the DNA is TGTGCCAGCAGCTCTTTTGGGGCAGATACGCAGTATTTT. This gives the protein CASSSFGADTQYF.

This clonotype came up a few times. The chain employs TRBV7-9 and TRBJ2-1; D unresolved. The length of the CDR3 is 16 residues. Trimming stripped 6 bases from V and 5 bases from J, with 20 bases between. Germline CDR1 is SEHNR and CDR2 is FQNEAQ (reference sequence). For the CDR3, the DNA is TGTGCCAGCAGTTTTTTCTTCGTCGGACCCCACAATGAGCAGTTCTTC. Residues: CASSFFFVGPHNEQFF.

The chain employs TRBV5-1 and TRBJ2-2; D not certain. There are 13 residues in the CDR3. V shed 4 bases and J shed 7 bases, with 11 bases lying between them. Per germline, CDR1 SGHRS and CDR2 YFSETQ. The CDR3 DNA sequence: TGCGCCAGCAGCGTGAGGTCTGACGGGGAGCTGTTTTTT. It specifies CASSVRSDGELFF.

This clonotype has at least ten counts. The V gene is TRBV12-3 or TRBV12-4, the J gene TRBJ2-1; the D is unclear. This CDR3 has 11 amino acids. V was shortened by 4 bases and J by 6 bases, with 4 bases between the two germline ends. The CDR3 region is CASSWFNEQFF. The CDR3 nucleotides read TGTGCCAGCAGTTGGTTCAATGAGCAGTTCTTC.

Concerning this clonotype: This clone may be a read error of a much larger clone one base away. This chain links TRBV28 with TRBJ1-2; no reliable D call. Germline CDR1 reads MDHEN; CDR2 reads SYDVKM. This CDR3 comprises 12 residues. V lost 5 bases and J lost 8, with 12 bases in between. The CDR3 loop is CASSRGLHGYTF. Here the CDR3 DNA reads TGTGCCAGCAGTCGAGGGCTTCACGGCTACACCTTC.

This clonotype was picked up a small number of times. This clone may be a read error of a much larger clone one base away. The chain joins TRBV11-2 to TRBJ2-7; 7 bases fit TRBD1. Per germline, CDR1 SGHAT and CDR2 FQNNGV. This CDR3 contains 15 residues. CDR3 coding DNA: TGTGCCAGCAGCCCCGGACAGGCCTTCTCCTACGAGCAGTGCTTC. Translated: CASSPGQAFSYEQCF. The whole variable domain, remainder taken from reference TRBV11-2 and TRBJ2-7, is EAGVAQSPRYKIIEKRQSVAFWCNPISGHATLYWYQQILGQGPKLLIQFQNNGVVDDSQLPKDRFSAERLKGVDSTLKIQPAKLEDSAVYLCASSPGQAFSYEQCFGPGTRLTVT.

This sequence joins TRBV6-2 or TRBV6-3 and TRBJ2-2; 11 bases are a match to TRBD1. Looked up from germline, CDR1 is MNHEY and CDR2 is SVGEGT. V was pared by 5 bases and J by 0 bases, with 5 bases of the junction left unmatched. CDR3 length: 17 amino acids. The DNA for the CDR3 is TGTGCCAGCAGTGCCCGGACAGGGGGCCCGAACACCGGGGAGCTGTTTTTT. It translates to CASSARTGGPNTGELFF.

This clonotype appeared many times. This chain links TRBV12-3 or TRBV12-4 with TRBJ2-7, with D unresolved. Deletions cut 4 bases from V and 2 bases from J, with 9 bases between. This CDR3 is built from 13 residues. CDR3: CASSSSPPYEQYF. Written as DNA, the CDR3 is TGTGCCAGCAGTTCGAGCCCGCCCTACGAGCAGTACTTC.

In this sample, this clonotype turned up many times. CDR3 nucleotide sequence: TGTGCCAGCAGTTTTCTAGCGGACTACAATGAGCAGTTCTTC. Encoded protein: CASSFLADYNEQFF. V gene TRBV27 combines with J gene TRBJ2-1; 7 bases line up with TRBD2. V lost 3 bases to trimming and J lost 3 bases; unmatched junction nucleotides: 2. Germline values: CDR1 MNHEY, CDR2 SMNVEV (reference sequence). The CDR3 has 14 residues.

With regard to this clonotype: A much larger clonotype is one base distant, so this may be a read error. CDR3 region: CASNLGTGGSPLHF. CDR3 sequence (DNA): TGTGCCAGCAACTTAGGGACAGGGGGTTCACCCCTCCACTTT. V usage is TRBV7-2 and J usage is TRBJ1-6, with TRBD1 identical over 11 bases. Germline CDR1 reads SGHTA; CDR2 reads FQGNSA. The CDR3 has 14 residues.

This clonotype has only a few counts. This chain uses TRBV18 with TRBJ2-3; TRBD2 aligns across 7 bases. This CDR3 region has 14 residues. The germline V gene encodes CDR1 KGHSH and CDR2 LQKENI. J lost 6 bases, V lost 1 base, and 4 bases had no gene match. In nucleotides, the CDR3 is TGTGCCAGCTCACCACAAACTAGCGTTGATACGCAGTATTTT. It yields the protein CASSPQTSVDTQYF.

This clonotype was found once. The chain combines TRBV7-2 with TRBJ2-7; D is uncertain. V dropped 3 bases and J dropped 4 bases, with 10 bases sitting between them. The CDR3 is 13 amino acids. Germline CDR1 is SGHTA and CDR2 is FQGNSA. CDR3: CASSLAPQYEQYF. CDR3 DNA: TGTGCCAGCAGCTTGGCCCCACAATACGAGCAGTACTTC.

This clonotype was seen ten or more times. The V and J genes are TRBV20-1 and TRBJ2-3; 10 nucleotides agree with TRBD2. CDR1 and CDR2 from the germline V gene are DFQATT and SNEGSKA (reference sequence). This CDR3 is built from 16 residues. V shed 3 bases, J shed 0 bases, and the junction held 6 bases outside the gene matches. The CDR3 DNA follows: TGCAGTGCTAGGCCTGTGACTAGCGGGAGCACAGATACGCAGTATTTT. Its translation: CSARPVTSGSTDTQYF.

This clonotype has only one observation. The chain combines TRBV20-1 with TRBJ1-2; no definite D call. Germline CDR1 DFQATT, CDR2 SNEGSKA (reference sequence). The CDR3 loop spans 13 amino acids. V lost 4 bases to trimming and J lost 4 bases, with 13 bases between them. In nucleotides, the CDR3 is TGCAGTGCTACCCGACCGACCACCTATGGCTACACCTTC. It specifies CSATRPTTYGYTF.

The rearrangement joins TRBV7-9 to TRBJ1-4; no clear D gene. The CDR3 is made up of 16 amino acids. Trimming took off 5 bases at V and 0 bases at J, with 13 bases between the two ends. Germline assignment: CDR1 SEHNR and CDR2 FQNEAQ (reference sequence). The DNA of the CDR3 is TGTGCCAGCAGCGAGCGATCGCCTGCAACTAATGAAAAACTGTTTTTT. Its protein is CASSERSPATNEKLFF.

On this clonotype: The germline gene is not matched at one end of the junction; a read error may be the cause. CDR3 in DNA: TGCGCCAGCAGTTTAGCCACAGCAGGGATTGATGGCTACACCTTC. This translates into CASSLATAGIDGYTF. This chain links TRBV12-3 or TRBV12-4 with TRBJ1-2; tentatively, D is TRBD1 (5 bases). This CDR3 is 15 amino acids long.

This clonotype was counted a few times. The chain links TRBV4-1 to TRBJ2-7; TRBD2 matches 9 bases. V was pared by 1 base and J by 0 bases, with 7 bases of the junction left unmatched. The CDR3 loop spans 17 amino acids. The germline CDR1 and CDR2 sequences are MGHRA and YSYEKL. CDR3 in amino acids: CASSQVPGLASSYEQYF. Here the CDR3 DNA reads TGCGCCAGCAGCCAAGTCCCCGGACTAGCGTCCTCCTACGAGCAGTACTTC.

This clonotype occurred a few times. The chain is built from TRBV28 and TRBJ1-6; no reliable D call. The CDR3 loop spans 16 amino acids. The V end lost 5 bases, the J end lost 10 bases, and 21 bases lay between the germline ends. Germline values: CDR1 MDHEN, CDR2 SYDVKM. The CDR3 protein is CASSPVFSRPKSPLHF. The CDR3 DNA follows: TGTGCCAGCAGTCCGGTGTTTAGCAGGCCTAAGTCACCCCTCCACTTT.

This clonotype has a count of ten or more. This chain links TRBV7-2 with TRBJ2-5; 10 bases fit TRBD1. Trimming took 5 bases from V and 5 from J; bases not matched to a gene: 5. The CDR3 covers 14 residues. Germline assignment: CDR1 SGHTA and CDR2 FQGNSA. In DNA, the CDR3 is TGTGCCAGCAGCCGACAGGGGGCGGGGGAGACCCAGTACTTC. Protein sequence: CASSRQGAGETQYF.

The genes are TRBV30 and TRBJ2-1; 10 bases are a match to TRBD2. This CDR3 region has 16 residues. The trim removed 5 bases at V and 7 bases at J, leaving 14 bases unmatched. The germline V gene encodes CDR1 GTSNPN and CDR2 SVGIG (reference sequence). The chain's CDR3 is CAWVRPSGRLLNEQFF. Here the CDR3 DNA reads TGTGCCTGGGTGCGTCCTAGCGGGAGATTATTGAATGAGCAGTTCTTC.

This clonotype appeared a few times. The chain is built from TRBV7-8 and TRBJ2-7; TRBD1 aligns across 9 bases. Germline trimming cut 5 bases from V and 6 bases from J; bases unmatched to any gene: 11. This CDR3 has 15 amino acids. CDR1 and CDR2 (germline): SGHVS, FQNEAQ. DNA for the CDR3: TGTGCCAGCAGCACCTCCCGGGACAGGGTTTTCGAGCAGTACTTC. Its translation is CASSTSRDRVFEQYF. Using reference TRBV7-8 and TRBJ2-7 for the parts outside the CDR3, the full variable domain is GAGVSQSPRYKVAKRGQDVALRCDPISGHVSLFWYQQALGQGPEFLTYFQNEAQLDKSGLPSDRFFAERPEGSVSTLKIQRTQQEDSAVYLCASSTSRDRVFEQYFGPGTRLTVT.

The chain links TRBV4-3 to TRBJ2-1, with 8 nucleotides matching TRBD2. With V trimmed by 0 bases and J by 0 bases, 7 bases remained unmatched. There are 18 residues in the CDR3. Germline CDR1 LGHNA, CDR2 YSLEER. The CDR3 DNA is TGCGCCAGCAGCCAAGAAGGGTTTAGCGGGAACTCCTACAATGAGCAGTTCTTC. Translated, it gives CASSQEGFSGNSYNEQFF.

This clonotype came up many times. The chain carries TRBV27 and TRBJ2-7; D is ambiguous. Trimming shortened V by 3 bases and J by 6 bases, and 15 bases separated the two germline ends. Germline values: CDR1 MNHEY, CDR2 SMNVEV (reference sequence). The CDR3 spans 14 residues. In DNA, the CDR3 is TGTGCCAGCAGTTTCTTGGAGTCCCCATCCGAGCAGTACTTC. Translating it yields CASSFLESPSEQYF.

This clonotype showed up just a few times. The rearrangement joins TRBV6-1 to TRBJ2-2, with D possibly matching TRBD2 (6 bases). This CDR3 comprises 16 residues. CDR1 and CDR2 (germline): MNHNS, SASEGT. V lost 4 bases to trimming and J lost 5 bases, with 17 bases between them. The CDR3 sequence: CASSAIAEGWTGELFF. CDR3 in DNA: TGTGCCAGCAGTGCCATAGCGGAGGGGTGGACCGGGGAGCTGTTTTTT.

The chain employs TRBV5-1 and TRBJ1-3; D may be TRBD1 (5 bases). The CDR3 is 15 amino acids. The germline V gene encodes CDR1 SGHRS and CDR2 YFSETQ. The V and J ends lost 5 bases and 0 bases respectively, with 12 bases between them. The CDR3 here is CASRRDRSSGNTIYF. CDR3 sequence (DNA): TGCGCCAGCAGGCGGGACCGTAGCTCTGGAAACACCATATATTTT. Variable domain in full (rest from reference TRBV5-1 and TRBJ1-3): KAGVTQTPRYLIKTRGQQVTLSCSPISGHRSVSWYQQTPGQGLQFLFEYFSETQRNKGNFPGRFSGRQFSNSRSEMNVSTLELGDSALYLCASRRDRSSGNTIYFGEGSWLTVV.

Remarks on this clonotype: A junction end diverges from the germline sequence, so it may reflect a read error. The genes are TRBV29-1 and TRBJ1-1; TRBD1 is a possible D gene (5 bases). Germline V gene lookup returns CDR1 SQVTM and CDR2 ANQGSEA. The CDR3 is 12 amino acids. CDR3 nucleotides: TGCAGCGCCGGACAACTGAACATTGAAGCTCTCTTT. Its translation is CSAGQLNIEALF. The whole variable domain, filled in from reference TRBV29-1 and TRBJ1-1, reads SAVISQKPSRDICQRGTSLTIQCQVDSQVTMMFWYRQQPGQSLTLIATANQGSEATYESGFVIDKFPISRPNLTFSTLTVSNMSPEDSSIYLCSAGQLNIEALFGQGTRLTVV.

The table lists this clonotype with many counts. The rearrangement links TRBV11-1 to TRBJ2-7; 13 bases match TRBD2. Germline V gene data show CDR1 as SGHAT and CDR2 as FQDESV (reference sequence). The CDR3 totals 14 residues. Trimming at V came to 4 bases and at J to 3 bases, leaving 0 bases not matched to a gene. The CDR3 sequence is CASSWTSGSYEQYF. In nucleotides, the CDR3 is TGTGCCAGCAGCTGGACTAGCGGGAGCTACGAGCAGTACTTC.